Described below is a single T cell receptor beta chain sequence and its context. Libraries were prepared by immunoSEQ multiplex PCR; TCRdb keeps only in-frame clonotypes and omits some of them. This sample has roughly 700,000 clones, with 70% to 90% found just once. This CDR3 comprises 15 residues. The trim removed 3 bases at V and 0 bases at J, leaving 4 bases unmatched. Germline CDR1 reads SGDLS; CDR2 reads YYNGEE. This entry comes from a study of blood T cell repertoires in COVID-19. The chain links TRBV9 to TRBJ1-2, with 8 bases that match TRBD1. This TCR derives from a woman younger than 30 with acute or convalescent COVID-19. Sequencing used peripheral blood. The CDR3 region is CASSGRDRSNYGYTF. DNA of the CDR3: TGTGCCAGCAGCGGCCGGGACAGGTCTAACTATGGCTACACCTTC. Full variable domain (remainder filled in from reference TRBV9 and TRBJ1-2): DSGVTQTPKHLITATGQRVTLRCSPRSGDLSVYWYQQSLDQGLQFLIQYYNGEERAKGNILERFSAQQFPDLHSELNLSSLELGDSALYFCASSGRDRSNYGYTFGSGTRLTVV.